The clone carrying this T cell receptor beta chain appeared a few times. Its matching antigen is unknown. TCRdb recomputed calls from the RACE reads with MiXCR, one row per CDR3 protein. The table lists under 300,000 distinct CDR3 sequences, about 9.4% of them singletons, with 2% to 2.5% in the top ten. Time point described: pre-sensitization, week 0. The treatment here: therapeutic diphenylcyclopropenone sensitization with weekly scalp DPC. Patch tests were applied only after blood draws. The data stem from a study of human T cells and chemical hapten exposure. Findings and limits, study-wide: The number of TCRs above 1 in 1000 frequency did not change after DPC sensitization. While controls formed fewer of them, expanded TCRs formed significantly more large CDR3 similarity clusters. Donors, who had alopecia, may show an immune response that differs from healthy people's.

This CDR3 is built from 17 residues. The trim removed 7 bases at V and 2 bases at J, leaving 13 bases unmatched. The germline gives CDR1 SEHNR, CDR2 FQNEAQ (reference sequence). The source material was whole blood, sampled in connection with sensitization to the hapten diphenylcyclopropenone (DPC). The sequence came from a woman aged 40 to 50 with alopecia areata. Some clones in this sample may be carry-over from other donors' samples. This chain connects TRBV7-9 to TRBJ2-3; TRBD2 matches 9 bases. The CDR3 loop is CASNTPPGGGATDTQYF. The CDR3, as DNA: TGTGCCAGCAACACCCCGCCCGGCGGGGGGGCCACAGATACGCAGTATTTT.